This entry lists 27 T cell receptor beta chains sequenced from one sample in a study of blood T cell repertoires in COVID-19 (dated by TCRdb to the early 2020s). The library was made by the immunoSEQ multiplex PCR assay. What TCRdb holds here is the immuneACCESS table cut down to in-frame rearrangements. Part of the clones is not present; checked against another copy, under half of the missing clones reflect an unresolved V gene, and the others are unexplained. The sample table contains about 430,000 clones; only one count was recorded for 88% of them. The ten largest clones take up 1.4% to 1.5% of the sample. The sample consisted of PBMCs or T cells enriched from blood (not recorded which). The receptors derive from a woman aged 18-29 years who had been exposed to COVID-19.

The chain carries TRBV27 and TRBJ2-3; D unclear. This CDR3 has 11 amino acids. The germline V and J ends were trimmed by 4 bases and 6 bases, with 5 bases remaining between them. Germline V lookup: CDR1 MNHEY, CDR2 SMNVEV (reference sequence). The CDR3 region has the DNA TGTGCCAGCAGTTATCAGGATACGCAGTATTTT. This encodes CASSYQDTQYF.

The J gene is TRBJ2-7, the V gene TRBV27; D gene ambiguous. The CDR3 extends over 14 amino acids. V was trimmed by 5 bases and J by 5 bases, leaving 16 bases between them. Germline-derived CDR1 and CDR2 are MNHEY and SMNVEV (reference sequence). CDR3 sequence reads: CASSPLRRSHEQYF. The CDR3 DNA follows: TGTGCCAGCAGTCCTCTCAGGCGATCCCACGAGCAGTACTTC.

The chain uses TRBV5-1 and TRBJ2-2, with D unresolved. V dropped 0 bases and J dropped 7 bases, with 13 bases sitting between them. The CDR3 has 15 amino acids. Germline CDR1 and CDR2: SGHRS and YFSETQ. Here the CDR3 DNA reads TGCGCCAGCAGCTTGGGTTACGCTACGGGCGGGGAGCTGTTTTTT. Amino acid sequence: CASSLGYATGGELFF.

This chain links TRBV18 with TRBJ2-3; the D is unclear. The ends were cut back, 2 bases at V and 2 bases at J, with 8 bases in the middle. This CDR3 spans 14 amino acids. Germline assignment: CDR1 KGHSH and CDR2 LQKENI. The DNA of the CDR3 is TGTGCCAGCTCACCAAGAGTAGCCACAGATACGCAGTATTTT. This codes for CASSPRVATDTQYF.

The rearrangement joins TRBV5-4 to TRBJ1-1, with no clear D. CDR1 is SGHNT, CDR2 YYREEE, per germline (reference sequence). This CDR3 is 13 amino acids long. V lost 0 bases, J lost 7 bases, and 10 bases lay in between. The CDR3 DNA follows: TGTGCCAGCAGCTTGGGCTCCCTAAATGAAGCTTTCTTT. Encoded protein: CASSLGSLNEAFF.

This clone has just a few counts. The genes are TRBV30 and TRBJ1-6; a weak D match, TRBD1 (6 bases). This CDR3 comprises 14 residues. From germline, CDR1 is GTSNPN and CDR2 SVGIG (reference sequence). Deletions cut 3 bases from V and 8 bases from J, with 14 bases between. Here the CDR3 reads CAWRRDQGHSPLHF. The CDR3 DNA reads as TGTGCCTGGAGGAGGGATCAGGGGCATTCACCCCTCCACTTT.

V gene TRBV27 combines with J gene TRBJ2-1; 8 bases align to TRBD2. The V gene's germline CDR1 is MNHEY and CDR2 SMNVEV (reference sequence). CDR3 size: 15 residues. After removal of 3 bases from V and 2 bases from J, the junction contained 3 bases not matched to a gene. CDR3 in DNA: TGTGCCAGCAGTTTTTCGGGGGGGGCCTACAATGAGCAGTTCTTC. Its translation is CASSFSGGAYNEQFF.

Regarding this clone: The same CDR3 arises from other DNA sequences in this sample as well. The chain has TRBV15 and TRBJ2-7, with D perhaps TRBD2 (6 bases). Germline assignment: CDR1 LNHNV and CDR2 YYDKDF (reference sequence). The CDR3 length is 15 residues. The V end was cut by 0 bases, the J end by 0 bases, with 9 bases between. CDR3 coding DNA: TGTGCCACCAGCAGAGAAACCGGGAGCTCCTACGAGCAGTACTTC. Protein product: CATSRETGSSYEQYF.

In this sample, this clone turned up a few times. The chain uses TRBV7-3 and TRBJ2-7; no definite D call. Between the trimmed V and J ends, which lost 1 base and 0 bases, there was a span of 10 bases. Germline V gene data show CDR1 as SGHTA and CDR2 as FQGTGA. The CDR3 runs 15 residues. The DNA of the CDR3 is TGTGCCAGCAGCTTAAAAACTACGAGCTCCTACGAGCAGTACTTC. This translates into CASSLKTTSSYEQYF.

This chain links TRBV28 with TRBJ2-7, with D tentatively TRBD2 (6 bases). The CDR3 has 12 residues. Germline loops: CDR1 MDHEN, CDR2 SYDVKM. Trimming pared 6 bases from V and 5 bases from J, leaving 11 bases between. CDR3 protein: CASRTPGDEQYF. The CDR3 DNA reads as TGTGCCAGCAGGACCCCGGGAGACGAGCAGTACTTC. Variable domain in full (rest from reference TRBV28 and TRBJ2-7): DVKVTQSSRYLVKRTGEKVFLECVQDMDHENMFWYRQDPGLGLRLIYFSYDVKMKEKGDIPEGYSVSREKKERFSLILESASTNQTSMYLCASRTPGDEQYFGPGTRLTVT.

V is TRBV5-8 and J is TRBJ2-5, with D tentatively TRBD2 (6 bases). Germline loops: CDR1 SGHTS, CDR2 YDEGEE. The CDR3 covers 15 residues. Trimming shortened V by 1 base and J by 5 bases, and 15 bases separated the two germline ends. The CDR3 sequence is CASSLKGRYGETQYF. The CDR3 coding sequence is TGTGCCAGCAGCTTGAAGGGGAGGTACGGGGAGACCCAGTACTTC.

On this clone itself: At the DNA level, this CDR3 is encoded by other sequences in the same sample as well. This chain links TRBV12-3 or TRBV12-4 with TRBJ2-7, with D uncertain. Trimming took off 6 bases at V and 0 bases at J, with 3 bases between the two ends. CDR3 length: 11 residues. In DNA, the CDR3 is TGTGCCAGCAGCCACTCCTACGAGCAGTACTTC. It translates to CASSHSYEQYF.

The CDR3 protein is CSASDGLTGLRLEQYF. DNA of the CDR3: TGCAGTGCTAGTGACGGCTTAACGGGACTACGTCTGGAGCAGTACTTC. The J gene is TRBJ2-7, the V gene TRBV20-1, with 7 bases fitting TRBD2. The CDR3 has 16 amino acids. V was pared by 3 bases and J by 7 bases, with 18 bases of the junction left unmatched. Germline loops: CDR1 DFQATT, CDR2 SNEGSKA (reference sequence).

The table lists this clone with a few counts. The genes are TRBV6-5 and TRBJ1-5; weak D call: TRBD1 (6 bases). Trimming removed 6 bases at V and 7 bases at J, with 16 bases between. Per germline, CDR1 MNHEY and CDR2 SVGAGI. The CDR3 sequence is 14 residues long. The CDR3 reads CASSFDRTGQPQHF. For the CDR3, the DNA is TGTGCCAGCAGCTTCGACAGGACGGGACAGCCCCAGCATTTT.

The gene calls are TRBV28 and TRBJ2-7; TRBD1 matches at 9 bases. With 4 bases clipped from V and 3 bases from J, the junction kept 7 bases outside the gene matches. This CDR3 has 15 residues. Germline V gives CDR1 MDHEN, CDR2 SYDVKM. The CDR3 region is CASSSGQGRFYEQYF. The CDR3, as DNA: TGTGCCAGCAGTTCAGGACAGGGGAGATTCTACGAGCAGTACTTC.

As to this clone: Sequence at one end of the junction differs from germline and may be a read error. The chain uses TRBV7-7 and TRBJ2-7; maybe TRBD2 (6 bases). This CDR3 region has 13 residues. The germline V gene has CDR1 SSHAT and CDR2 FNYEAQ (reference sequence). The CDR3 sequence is CASSRGISYEQYF. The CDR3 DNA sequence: TGTGCTAGCAGCCGGGGGATTTCTTACGAGCAGTACTTC.

As DNA, the CDR3 is TGCGCCAGCAGGACTAGACGGTTCCCGGGACCGAGAAATTCACCCCTCCACTTT. Its protein product is CASRTRRFPGPRNSPLHF. The chain employs TRBV10-1 and TRBJ1-6; tentatively, D is TRBD1 (5 bases). V lost 6 bases to trimming and J lost 7 bases, with 25 bases between them. There are 18 residues in the CDR3. Germline V lookup: CDR1 WNHNN, CDR2 SYGVQD (reference sequence).

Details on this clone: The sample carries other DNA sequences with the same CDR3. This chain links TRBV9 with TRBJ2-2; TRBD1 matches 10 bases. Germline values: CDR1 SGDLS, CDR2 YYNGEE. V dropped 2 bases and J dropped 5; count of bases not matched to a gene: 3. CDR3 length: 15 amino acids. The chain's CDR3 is CASSVGDRGTGELFF. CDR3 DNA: TGTGCCAGCAGCGTGGGGGACAGGGGAACCGGGGAGCTGTTTTTT.

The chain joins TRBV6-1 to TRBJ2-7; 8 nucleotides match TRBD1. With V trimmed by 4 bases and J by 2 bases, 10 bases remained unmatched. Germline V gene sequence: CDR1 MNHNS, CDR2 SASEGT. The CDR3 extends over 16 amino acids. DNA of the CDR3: TGTGCCAGCAGTGCCCCGAGACAGGGGCAAACCTACGAGCAGTACTTC. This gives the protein CASSAPRQGQTYEQYF.

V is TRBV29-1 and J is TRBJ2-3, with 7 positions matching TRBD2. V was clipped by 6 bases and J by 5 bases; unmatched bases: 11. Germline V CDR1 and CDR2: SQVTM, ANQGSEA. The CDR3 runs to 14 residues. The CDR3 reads CSVGGRGGGDTQYF. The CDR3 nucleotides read TGCAGCGTCGGGGGGAGGGGCGGTGGAGATACGCAGTATTTT.

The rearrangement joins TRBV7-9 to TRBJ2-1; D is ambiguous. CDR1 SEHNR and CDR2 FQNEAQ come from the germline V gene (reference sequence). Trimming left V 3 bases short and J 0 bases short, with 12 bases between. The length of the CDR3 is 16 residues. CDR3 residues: CASSFGTYSSYNEQFF. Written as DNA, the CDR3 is TGTGCCAGCAGCTTCGGTACTTACAGCTCCTACAATGAGCAGTTCTTC.

As DNA, the CDR3 is TGTGCCAGCAGCCGAACTAGCGGTCTCCAAGAGACCCAGTACTTC. Protein: CASSRTSGLQETQYF. The rearrangement uses TRBV4-2 and TRBJ2-5; TRBD2 aligns across 8 bases. Unmatched junction bases numbered 5, after V lost 4 bases and J lost 1 base. This CDR3 is 15 amino acids long. Germline CDR1 reads LGHNA; CDR2 reads YNFKEQ.

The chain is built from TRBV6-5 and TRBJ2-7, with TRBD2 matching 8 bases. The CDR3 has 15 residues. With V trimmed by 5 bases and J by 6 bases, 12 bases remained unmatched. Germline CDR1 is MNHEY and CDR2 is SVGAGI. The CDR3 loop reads CASSTLAGYRGEQYF. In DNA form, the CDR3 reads TGTGCCAGCAGTACCTTAGCGGGGTATCGGGGCGAGCAGTACTTC.

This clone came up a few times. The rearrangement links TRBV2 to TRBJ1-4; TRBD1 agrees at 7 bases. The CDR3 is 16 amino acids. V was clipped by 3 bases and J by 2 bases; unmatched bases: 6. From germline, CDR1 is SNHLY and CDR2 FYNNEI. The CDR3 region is CASSDRSRGTNEKLFF. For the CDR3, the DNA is TGTGCCAGCAGTGATCGGAGCAGGGGGACTAATGAAAAACTGTTTTTT.

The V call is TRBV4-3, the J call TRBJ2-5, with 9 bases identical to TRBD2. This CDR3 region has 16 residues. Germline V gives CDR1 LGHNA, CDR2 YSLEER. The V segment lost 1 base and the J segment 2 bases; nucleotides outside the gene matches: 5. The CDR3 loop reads CASSQVWAGGQETQYF. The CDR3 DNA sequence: TGCGCCAGCAGCCAAGTATGGGCGGGGGGGCAAGAGACCCAGTACTTC.

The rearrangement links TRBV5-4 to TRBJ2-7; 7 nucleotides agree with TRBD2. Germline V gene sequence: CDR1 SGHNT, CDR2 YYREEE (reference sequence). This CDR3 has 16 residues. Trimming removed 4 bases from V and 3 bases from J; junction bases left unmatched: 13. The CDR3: CASSPSVGTTFYEQYF. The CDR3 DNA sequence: TGTGCCAGCAGCCCATCAGTGGGGACTACCTTCTACGAGCAGTACTTC.

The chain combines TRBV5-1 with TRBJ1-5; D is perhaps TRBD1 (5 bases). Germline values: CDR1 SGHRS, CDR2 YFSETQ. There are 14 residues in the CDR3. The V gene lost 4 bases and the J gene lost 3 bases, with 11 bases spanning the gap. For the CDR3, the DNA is TGCGCCAGCAGCACGGACAATCCCAATCAGCCCCAGCATTTT. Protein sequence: CASSTDNPNQPQHF.